The 10 T cell receptor beta chains below come from one sample, sequenced in a study of blood T cell repertoires in COVID-19. The repertoire was sequenced with immunoSEQ multiplex PCR; TCRdb's copy has only in-frame clones and lacks some. This table has some 70,000 clones, more than 75% appearing once. Sequencing used peripheral blood. The receptors were gathered from a man in his fifties with active COVID-19.

There are a few counts of this clone. The J gene is TRBJ2-6, the V gene TRBV5-4; 13 nucleotides agree with TRBD2. Germline CDR1 and CDR2: SGHNT and YYREEE (reference sequence). The CDR3 covers 19 residues. The junction had 9 bases not matched to a gene; V was cut back by 5 bases and J by 1 base. The CDR3 spells CASRPQLAGGQSGANVLTF. The CDR3 region has the DNA TGTGCCAGCAGGCCCCAACTAGCGGGGGGGCAATCTGGGGCCAACGTCCTGACTTTC.

The V and J genes are TRBV7-9 and TRBJ2-3; D perhaps matches TRBD2 (5 bases). V lost 6 bases and J 3 bases, leaving 7 bases between the germline ends. This CDR3 is 12 amino acids long. CDR1 is SEHNR and CDR2 is FQNEAQ in the germline V gene (reference sequence). The CDR3 coding sequence is TGTGCCAGCAGGAGGAGGACAGATACGCAGTATTTT. Its translation: CASRRRTDTQYF. Drawing the rest from reference TRBV7-9 and TRBJ2-3, the complete variable domain is DTGVSQNPRHKITKRGQNVTFRCDPISEHNRLYWYRQTLGQGPEFLTYFQNEAQLEKSRLLSDRFSAERPKGSFSTLEIQRTEQGDSAMYLCASRRRTDTQYFGPGTRLTVL.

The rearrangement joins TRBV5-8 to TRBJ2-1; no definite D call. The CDR3 has 13 amino acids. The germline V and J ends were trimmed by 5 bases and 9 bases, with 15 bases remaining between them. The germline CDR1 and CDR2 sequences are SGHTS and YDEGEE. CDR3 sequence (DNA): TGTGCCAGCAGAATTTTCTCAGGCTTTGAGCAGTTCTTC. This translates into CASRIFSGFEQFF.

V usage is TRBV19 and J usage is TRBJ1-2; no definite D call. Trimming cost V 3 bases and J 4 bases, with 12 bases left between them. The germline CDR1 and CDR2 sequences are LNHDA and SQIVND (reference sequence). This CDR3 contains 14 residues. The CDR3 DNA follows: TGTGCCAGTAGTATCGGGTCAACCCCCTATGGCTACACCTTC. Translated: CASSIGSTPYGYTF.

This clone was counted once. This rearrangement joins TRBV18 to TRBJ1-5, with TRBD1 matching over 7 bases. V lost 5 bases to trimming and J lost 8 bases; unmatched junction nucleotides: 6. CDR3 size: 13 residues. From germline, CDR1 is KGHSH and CDR2 LQKENI. CDR3 sequence reads: CASSSGTAEPQHF. The CDR3 DNA follows: TGTGCCAGCTCATCCGGGACAGCTGAGCCCCAGCATTTT. The full variable domain, completed using reference TRBV18 and TRBJ1-5, is NAGVMQNPRHLVRRRGQEARLRCSPMKGHSHVYWYRQLPEEGLKFMVYLQKENIIDESGMPKERFSAEFPKEGPSILRIQQVVRGDSAAYFCASSSGTAEPQHFGDGTRLSIL.

V gene TRBV5-1 combines with J gene TRBJ2-1; D not resolved. Germline V CDR1 and CDR2: SGHRS, YFSETQ. The CDR3 spans 14 residues. Trimming took 1 base from V and 9 from J, leaving 14 bases between them. The chain's CDR3 is CASSLYTRAGEQFF. DNA for the CDR3: TGCGCCAGCAGCTTGTATACGCGTGCAGGTGAGCAGTTCTTC.

This clone was observed a single time. This chain uses TRBV24-1 with TRBJ2-3; tentatively, D is TRBD2 (5 bases). Trimming cost V 3 bases and J 1 base, with 10 bases left between them. The CDR3 extends over 15 amino acids. Per the germline V gene, CDR1 is KGHDR and CDR2 is SFDVKD. The CDR3 DNA sequence: TGTGCCACCAGTGATCCGGGGTCTCGCACAGATACGCAGTATTTT. Residues: CATSDPGSRTDTQYF.

This chain uses TRBV27 with TRBJ1-5; D may be TRBD1 (6 bases). V was trimmed by 4 bases and J by 4 bases, leaving 14 bases between them. The germline V gene has CDR1 MNHEY and CDR2 SMNVEV (reference sequence). This CDR3 comprises 15 residues. The CDR3 sequence is CASSSQGFWNQPQHF. The CDR3 nucleotides are TGTGCCAGCAGTTCACAGGGCTTCTGGAATCAGCCCCAGCATTTT.

The sample holds a few counts of this clone. The rearrangement joins TRBV5-4 to TRBJ2-3, with 8 bases matching TRBD2. This CDR3 has 15 amino acids. Germline V gene sequence: CDR1 SGHNT, CDR2 YYREEE (reference sequence). The V gene end was trimmed by 4 bases and the J gene end by 1 base; junction bases not matched to a gene: 5. The CDR3 DNA reads TGTGCCAGCAGCCTTACTAGCGGACGCACAGATACGCAGTATTTT. It translates to CASSLTSGRTDTQYF.

The rearrangement links TRBV19 to TRBJ2-2; the D gene is possibly TRBD1 (5 bases). The germline V gene has CDR1 LNHDA and CDR2 SQIVND (reference sequence). This CDR3 comprises 13 residues. V was trimmed by 7 bases and J by 1 base, leaving 7 bases between them. The CDR3 is CASTGQNTGELFF. CDR3 coding DNA: TGTGCCAGTACAGGGCAGAACACCGGGGAGCTGTTTTTT.